Here is one T cell receptor beta chain with its context. Its antigen is unidentified. CDR1 is SGHTA, CDR2 FQGNSA, per germline. This CDR3 region has 16 residues. V dropped 4 bases and J dropped 2; count of bases not matched to a gene: 4. The data derive from a study of STAT5B mutations in CD4+ large granular lymphocyte leukemia. Sequencing was at survey level. In the source study's methods: Lowest detectable productive clonotype frequency was 2.59 x 10-5. Libraries were prepared by immunoSEQ multiplex PCR; TCRdb keeps only in-frame clonotypes and omits some of them. V, J and clone size derive from that table, while D and trimming were established from the DNA sequence. The sample comprises about 30,000 clones, roughly 78% of which are singletons, and around 0.44% rests with the top ten. General study points: Top patient clones used TRBV06 genes more often: 8/27 versus 2/35 in controls.

The chain employs TRBV7-2 and TRBJ2-1; 11 nucleotides align to TRBD2. Material for sequencing was CD4+ T cells from blood buffy coats. This clonotype was sampled from a human donor in good health. The CDR3 nucleotides are TGTGCCAGCAGCTCTAGCGGGGGGACAACCTACAATGAGCAGTTCTTC. Translated: CASSSSGGTTYNEQFF.